These 14 T cell receptor beta chains originate from one sample sequenced in a study of long-term antiretroviral therapy in people with HIV. At the survey level, the v3.0 immunoSEQ assay was run. Assay used: immunoSEQ multiplex PCR; TCRdb lists only in-frame clones, some missing. The sample holds some 47,000 clones, about 96% seen once. The sequencing used unsorted PBMCs, collected 3.7 years after starting antiretroviral therapy. The receptor source for this set is a woman aged 50 to 60 with HIV.

The chain employs TRBV7-8 and TRBJ2-1; D unclear. Germline CDR1 is SGHVS and CDR2 is FQNEAQ. The CDR3 is made up of 17 amino acids. V gave up 1 base and J gave up 7 bases, with 20 bases separating them. DNA of the CDR3: TGTGCCAGCAGCTTAGATTCGGGCTTAGGAGTTCGGAATGAGCAGTTCTTC. Protein: CASSLDSGLGVRNEQFF.

This chain links TRBV7-6 with TRBJ2-7; TRBD1 is a possible D gene (6 bases). V shed 5 bases and J shed 1 base, with 15 bases lying between them. Germline V gene lookup returns CDR1 SGHVS and CDR2 FNYEAQ. This CDR3 has 15 residues. The CDR3 loop reads CASSPRLTGSYEQYF. As DNA, the CDR3 is TGTGCCAGCAGCCCACGCCTCACAGGGTCCTACGAGCAGTACTTC.

This clone was seen only once. This chain connects TRBV19 to TRBJ1-2; 12 nucleotides agree with TRBD1. This CDR3 comprises 15 residues. Unmatched junction bases numbered 8, after V lost 5 bases and J lost 7 bases. The V gene's germline CDR1 is LNHDA and CDR2 SQIVND (reference sequence). The CDR3 region is CASSSGDRGRGGYTF. For the CDR3, the DNA is TGTGCCAGTAGTTCTGGGGACAGGGGGCGCGGTGGCTACACCTTC.

The chain carries TRBV7-3 and TRBJ2-5, with TRBD2 identical over 7 bases. V lost 5 bases, J lost 2 bases, and 5 bases stayed unmatched. Germline CDR1 reads SGHTA; CDR2 reads FQGTGA. The length of the CDR3 is 14 residues. The CDR3 loop reads CASSRGGPQETQYF. The CDR3 DNA reads TGTGCCAGCAGCCGCGGGGGACCGCAAGAGACCCAGTACTTC.

The chain combines TRBV6-6 with TRBJ1-2, with a possible D match to TRBD1 (5 bases). The CDR3 loop spans 13 amino acids. V was cut by 6 bases and J by 4 bases, with 12 bases left in between. Germline V CDR1 and CDR2: MNHNY, SVGAGI (reference sequence). CDR3 loop: CASRDLGGYGYTF. The CDR3 DNA is TGTGCCAGCAGGGACCTTGGGGGCTATGGCTACACCTTC.

The CDR3 reads CASSYGGGQGVEAFF. In nucleotides, the CDR3 is TGTGCCAGCAGTTACGGGGGGGGACAGGGGGTAGAAGCTTTCTTT. This chain joins TRBV6-6 and TRBJ1-1, with 11 bases matching TRBD1. After removal of 2 bases from V and 8 bases from J, the junction contained 7 bases not matched to a gene. The CDR3 contains 15 residues. The germline gives CDR1 MNHNY, CDR2 SVGAGI (reference sequence).

This chain uses TRBV7-3 with TRBJ1-6; D gene unclear. The germline CDR1 and CDR2 sequences are SGHTA and FQGTGA. The CDR3 length is 16 residues. V lost 2 bases and J 2 bases, leaving 10 bases between the germline ends. CDR3 nucleotides: TGTGCCAGCAGCTTACGGGGAGATGCCTATAATTCACCCCTCCACTTT. As protein: CASSLRGDAYNSPLHF.

For the CDR3, the DNA is TGTGCCAGCAGCCAGGATGGACCCGGAGTAGCGGGGGGCCGAGGTGAGCAGTTCTTC. This sequence encodes CASSQDGPGVAGGRGEQFF. The chain joins TRBV4-2 to TRBJ2-1, with 10 positions matching TRBD2. Germline assignment: CDR1 LGHNA and CDR2 YNFKEQ. V was pared by 3 bases and J by 9 bases, with 20 bases of the junction left unmatched. The CDR3 is made up of 19 amino acids.

This clone was counted once. The chain carries TRBV7-3 and TRBJ2-7; D gene uncertain. Germline V gene lookup returns CDR1 SGHTA and CDR2 FQGTGA. This CDR3 comprises 13 residues. The V end lost 2 bases, the J end lost 5 bases, and 10 bases lay between the germline ends. In DNA form, the CDR3 reads TGTGCCAGCAGCTTAGGTCAGCCTCACGAGCAGTACTTC. It specifies CASSLGQPHEQYF.

This chain links TRBV7-6 with TRBJ1-5; TRBD1 matches 7 bases. Germline CDR1 and CDR2: SGHVS and FNYEAQ. Germline trimming cut 6 bases from V and 7 bases from J; bases unmatched to any gene: 6. This CDR3 is built from 13 residues. CDR3 coding DNA: TGTGCCAGCAGTGCGGGAGGGGGCCAGCCCCAGCATTTT. Amino acid sequence: CASSAGGGQPQHF.

The count of this clone is one. The chain links TRBV30 to TRBJ2-7, with 8 positions matching TRBD1. The CDR3 is 15 amino acids. The V gene end was trimmed by 3 bases and the J gene end by 1 base; junction bases not matched to a gene: 8. Germline CDR1 GTSNPN, CDR2 SVGIG (reference sequence). The CDR3 sequence is CAWSAGTGFSYEQYF. CDR3 bases: TGTGCCTGGAGCGCCGGGACAGGATTTTCCTACGAGCAGTACTTC.

The chain combines TRBV4-1 with TRBJ1-2, with 10 bases aligning to TRBD1. Germline V lookup: CDR1 MGHRA, CDR2 YSYEKL. CDR3 length equals 21 residues. The V gene end was trimmed by 3 bases and the J gene end by 4 bases; junction bases not matched to a gene: 23. As DNA, the CDR3 is TGCGCCAGCAGCCAGGACACTCCTACGGGAGACAGGGGGCTACGGGGCTATGGCTACACCTTC. This codes for CASSQDTPTGDRGLRGYGYTF.

The gene calls are TRBV18 and TRBJ1-1, with unresolved D. CDR1 is KGHSH and CDR2 is LQKENI in the germline V gene. V lost 2 bases to trimming and J lost 3 bases, with 16 bases between them. The CDR3 length is 16 residues. The CDR3 loop is CASSPVLGGRHTEAFF. The CDR3 nucleotides read TGTGCCAGCTCACCAGTCTTGGGAGGGAGGCACACTGAAGCTTTCTTT.

The chain employs TRBV9 and TRBJ2-5, with 14 positions matching TRBD2. From germline, CDR1 is SGDLS and CDR2 YYNGEE. V shed 3 bases, J shed 1 base, and the junction held 8 bases outside the gene matches. This CDR3 is 18 amino acids long. CDR3 amino acids: CASSASGTSGGTQETQYF. The CDR3 bases are TGTGCCAGCAGCGCTTCCGGGACTAGCGGGGGAACCCAAGAGACCCAGTACTTC.